This T cell receptor (beta chain) was sequenced in a study of a mutant IDH1 vaccine in newly diagnosed glioma. Some clones are missing from TCRdb's copy, which holds only in-frame ones; the method was immunoSEQ multiplex PCR. The sample lists some 42,000 clones; approximately 80% were seen once. Unmatched junction bases numbered 8, after V lost 4 bases and J lost 3 bases. CDR3 length equals 15 residues. Germline V gene lookup returns CDR1 SGHKS and CDR2 YYEKEE (reference sequence). Notes on this clone: Its antigen is not identified.

Sample time point: week 35, safety follow-up. In every dose of vaccine, 300 ug of mutant IDH1 20-mer peptide was given alongside topical imiquimod. This chain uses TRBV5-5 with TRBJ1-1; 8 bases agree with TRBD1. The sequenced sample was PBMCs, obtained from a glioma patient whose treatment included an IDH1 peptide vaccine. This receptor was identified in a woman between 50 and 59 years old with glioma. CDR3 loop: CASSGHRGEHTEAFF. In nucleotides, the CDR3 is TGTGCCAGCAGCGGGCACAGGGGGGAACACACTGAAGCTTTCTTT.